The sequence of this TCR beta chain was determined in a study of cytomegalovirus exposure and HLA in healthy donors. V was pared by 2 bases and J by 3 bases, with 1 base of the junction left unmatched. This CDR3 is built from 14 residues. Germline CDR1 and CDR2: SGHRS and YFSETQ. PCR amplification relied on 60 Vbeta primers (plus 13 Jbeta primers). Here immunoSEQ multiplex PCR was the method, and the copy in TCRdb shows in-frame clones only, minus some. This sample yields 300,000 or so clones, of which approximately 85% are seen a single time; 2% to 2.5% belongs to the top ten. The clonotype originates from a woman aged 40 to 50 in good health and CMV-seropositive. The V and J genes are TRBV5-1 and TRBJ1-4; TRBD1 matches at 7 bases. Sequencing used PBMCs. CDR3 DNA: TGCGCCAGCAGCTTAACAGGGGCTAATGAAAAACTGTTTTTT. This gives the protein CASSLTGANEKLFF.